These 25 T cell receptor beta chains were all obtained from the same sample, sequenced in a study of naive and memory T cell subsets (dated by TCRdb to about 2017). The investigation overall reported the following: Naive repertoires, especially CD8, contained a few larger clonotypes, possibly memory cells re-expressing CD45RA.

These receptors have no known antigen. Library preparation was by UMI-ligation and nested PCR. Data came from an Illumina MiSeq. The beta constant-region primer was an equimolar mix of two oligonucleotides covering both TRBC1 and TRBC2. The ligated cDNA went through four rounds of PCR with nested alpha and beta constant-region primers together with the SP2 primer. The public reads were reprocessed in TCRdb via fastp at Q25 and MiXCR, keeping in-frame beta chains. Every entry covers one CDR3 protein and lists the most common genes and DNA from its rows. The table for this sample lists more than 120,000 distinct CDR3 sequences; under 25% of them were counted only once. The top ten clonotypes cover about 0.57% of the sample. The sample was naive CD8+ T cells from blood. Reading the label with the study, this specimen's cell subset or site is: naive T cells, CD45RA high CD27+. The receptor set was obtained from a human donor in good health.

Only a few counts were recorded for this clonotype. The chain carries TRBV30 and TRBJ1-2, with TRBD1 matching over 7 bases. In germline, CDR1 is GTSNPN, CDR2 SVGIG (reference sequence). The V segment lost 0 bases and the J segment 4 bases; nucleotides outside the gene matches: 5. This CDR3 comprises 14 residues. CDR3 sequence (DNA): TGTGCCTGGAGTGTTCACCGGGACAGCTATGGCTACACCTTC. Its protein is CAWSVHRDSYGYTF.

J is TRBJ1-2 and V is TRBV6-1; perhaps TRBD1 as D (5 bases). V lost 3 bases to trimming and J lost 4 bases, with 12 bases between them. The CDR3 covers 14 residues. Germline-derived CDR1 and CDR2 are MNHNS and SASEGT. The CDR3 nucleotides read TGTGCCAGCAGTGAGGAGCCCCAGGGCTATGGCTACACCTTC. Translating gives CASSEEPQGYGYTF.

This clonotype was seen a handful of times. This chain uses TRBV4-1 with TRBJ1-1; D unclear. The CDR3 length is 13 residues. The V end was cut by 0 bases, the J end by 8 bases, with 10 bases between. Germline values: CDR1 MGHRA, CDR2 YSYEKL. As DNA, the CDR3 is TGCGCCAGCAGCCAAGATGGAGCCGACGAAGCTTTCTTT. This encodes CASSQDGADEAFF.

This clonotype has just one count. Here the CDR3 DNA reads TGTGCCAGCAGGCCCGGGACAGGGGGCGTTAATACCGGGGAGCTGTTTTTT. This sequence encodes CASRPGTGGVNTGELFF. This sequence joins TRBV11-3 and TRBJ2-2, with 12 bases fitting TRBD1. This CDR3 has 17 amino acids. CDR1 is SGHNT and CDR2 is YENEEA in the germline V gene. V trimming: 6 bases; J trimming: 5 bases; junction bases outside the gene matches: 10.

The chain uses TRBV27 and TRBJ2-7; maybe TRBD2 (5 bases). The germline CDR1 and CDR2 sequences are MNHEY and SMNVEV (reference sequence). V lost 2 bases and J 6 bases, leaving 17 bases between the germline ends. The CDR3 consists of 15 residues. CDR3 sequence: CASSLGPGNTFEQYF. The CDR3 DNA is TGTGCCAGCAGTTTAGGGCCGGGGAATACGTTCGAGCAGTACTTC.

The chain combines TRBV5-1 with TRBJ1-2; D gene uncertain. V dropped 0 bases and J dropped 3 bases, with 15 bases sitting between them. Germline V CDR1 and CDR2: SGHRS, YFSETQ. The CDR3 spans 16 residues. CDR3: CASSLEWPIPYYGYTF. In nucleotides, the CDR3 is TGCGCCAGCAGCTTGGAATGGCCGATCCCTTACTATGGCTACACCTTC. The full variable domain, rest sourced from reference TRBV5-1 and TRBJ1-2, is KAGVTQTPRYLIKTRGQQVTLSCSPISGHRSVSWYQQTPGQGLQFLFEYFSETQRNKGNFPGRFSGRQFSNSRSEMNVSTLELGDSALYLCASSLEWPIPYYGYTFGSGTRLTVV.

The table lists this clonotype with a few counts. J is TRBJ2-7 and V is TRBV28; D is unclear. Looked up from germline, CDR1 is MDHEN and CDR2 is SYDVKM. The CDR3 loop spans 13 amino acids. The germline V and J ends were trimmed by 5 bases and 3 bases, with 11 bases remaining between them. CDR3 sequence: CASSVNMGYEQYF. The CDR3 DNA reads TGTGCCAGCAGTGTTAATATGGGCTACGAGCAGTACTTC.

This clonotype was counted only a few times. The CDR3 loop is CASSHSPTSGSYEQYF. The CDR3 bases are TGTGCCAGCAGCCATAGCCCGACTAGCGGTTCCTACGAGCAGTACTTC. V usage is TRBV5-6 and J usage is TRBJ2-7, with 9 bases fitting TRBD2. This CDR3 region has 16 residues. The J segment lost 1 base and the V segment lost 4 bases, leaving 9 bases of the junction unmatched. Germline lookup yields CDR1 SGHDT and CDR2 YYEEEE.

The chain employs TRBV10-2 and TRBJ2-2, with D hard to call. Between the trimmed V and J ends, which lost 3 bases and 7 bases, there was a span of 3 bases. Germline V lookup: CDR1 WSHSY, CDR2 SAAADI. The CDR3 extends over 11 amino acids. CDR3 nucleotide sequence: TGCGCCAGCAGTGAAGGCGGGGAGCTGTTTTTT. Protein sequence: CASSEGGELFF.

This clonotype has only a few counts. The V call is TRBV25-1, the J call TRBJ2-7, with 7 nucleotides matching TRBD2. V was clipped by 8 bases and J by 5 bases; unmatched bases: 9. Germline-derived CDR1 and CDR2 are MGHDK and SYGVNS. This CDR3 region has 13 residues. The CDR3 is CASWGEGLHEQYF. In DNA, the CDR3 is TGTGCCAGCTGGGGGGAGGGCCTCCACGAGCAGTACTTC.

The chain uses TRBV5-1 and TRBJ1-4, with D perhaps matching TRBD1 (5 bases). This CDR3 region has 15 residues. The germline V and J ends were trimmed by 1 base and 6 bases, with 13 bases remaining between them. Germline-derived CDR1 and CDR2 are SGHRS and YFSETQ. CDR3 residues: CASSLNGGSYEKLFF. The CDR3, as DNA: TGCGCCAGCAGCTTGAACGGGGGGTCCTATGAAAAACTGTTTTTT. Full variable domain (outside the CDR3, taken from reference TRBV5-1 and TRBJ1-4): KAGVTQTPRYLIKTRGQQVTLSCSPISGHRSVSWYQQTPGQGLQFLFEYFSETQRNKGNFPGRFSGRQFSNSRSEMNVSTLELGDSALYLCASSLNGGSYEKLFFGSGTQLSVL.

V and J are TRBV6-2 or TRBV6-3 and TRBJ2-7; D not resolved. Deletions cut 0 bases from V and 5 bases from J, with 11 bases between. The CDR3 runs 14 residues. Germline CDR1 reads MNHEY; CDR2 reads SVGEGT. Written as DNA, the CDR3 is TGTGCCAGCAGTTACTCGCGACCGGTCGACGAGCAGTACTTC. Translated, it gives CASSYSRPVDEQYF.

The chain couples TRBV28 to TRBJ2-7; D gene ambiguous. The germline V gene encodes CDR1 MDHEN and CDR2 SYDVKM. The length of the CDR3 is 14 residues. Trimming removed 6 bases from V and 0 bases from J, with 12 bases in between. The CDR3 here is CASRKDKTSYEQYF. The CDR3 region has the DNA TGTGCCAGCAGGAAAGACAAGACCTCCTACGAGCAGTACTTC.

The CDR3 coding sequence is TGTGCCAGCAGTCCTTGGACGGAGGCGAACACCGGGGAGCTGTTTTTT. Translating gives CASSPWTEANTGELFF. The chain couples TRBV28 to TRBJ2-2; weak D call: TRBD2 (5 bases). The CDR3 has 16 residues. Germline lookup yields CDR1 MDHEN and CDR2 SYDVKM. V was pared by 5 bases and J by 0 bases, with 13 bases between.

The V and J genes are TRBV28 and TRBJ1-1; D perhaps matches TRBD1 (6 bases). This CDR3 contains 14 residues. V gave up 4 bases and J gave up 3 bases, with 12 bases separating them. Germline V CDR1 and CDR2: MDHEN, SYDVKM. The CDR3 spells CASSWTVGDTEAFF. The CDR3 bases are TGTGCCAGCAGTTGGACAGTTGGGGACACTGAAGCTTTCTTT.

The chain links TRBV5-5 to TRBJ2-2; 10 nucleotides agree with TRBD2. The junction had 7 bases not matched to a gene; V was cut back by 4 bases and J by 4 bases. Germline loops: CDR1 SGHKS, CDR2 YYEKEE (reference sequence). This CDR3 region has 16 residues. DNA of the CDR3: TGTGCCAGCAGCCCTATACTAGCGGGAATCACCGGGGAGCTGTTTTTT. Residues: CASSPILAGITGELFF.

This clonotype was observed a few times. The junction differs from germline at one of its ends, possibly a read error. The rearrangement uses TRBV18 and TRBJ2-1, with a possible D match to TRBD2 (6 bases). CDR3 length equals 15 residues. From germline, CDR1 is KGHSH and CDR2 LQKENI. CDR3 in DNA: TGTGCCAGCTCATCACCCGGGACTGCCTACAATGAGCAGTTCTTC. The encoded protein is CASSSPGTAYNEQFF.

This chain uses TRBV2 with TRBJ2-2; D not certain. Trimming removed 5 bases from V and 3 bases from J, with 10 bases in between. The CDR3 loop spans 14 amino acids. Looked up from germline, CDR1 is SNHLY and CDR2 is FYNNEI. The CDR3 DNA is TGTGCCAGCAGTCCGGGTCTTTACACCGGGGAGCTGTTTTTT. This sequence encodes CASSPGLYTGELFF.

This clonotype was counted ten times or more. This rearrangement joins TRBV3-1 to TRBJ1-3; D possibly corresponds to TRBD1 (6 bases). V lost 4 bases and J lost 8, with 12 bases in between. This CDR3 has 13 amino acids. Germline V gives CDR1 LGHDT, CDR2 YNNKEL (reference sequence). For the CDR3, the DNA is TGTGCCAGCAGCCCATACAGGGCGGACACCATATATTTT. It is translated as CASSPYRADTIYF.

This clonotype was recorded a few times. The chain combines TRBV7-9 with TRBJ2-3; maybe TRBD2 (6 bases). Trimming left V 2 bases short and J 5 bases short, with 23 bases between. Germline CDR1 is SEHNR and CDR2 is FQNEAQ (reference sequence). CDR3 length: 18 residues. CDR3 coding DNA: TGTGCCAGCAGCTTACCGAGAGGGACTCTCGAGGGAGGAGATACGCAGTATTTT. It codes for CASSLPRGTLEGGDTQYF.

The genes are TRBV12-3 or TRBV12-4 and TRBJ2-2; D gene uncertain. Deletions cut 3 bases from V and 4 bases from J, with 3 bases between. The CDR3 has 12 amino acids. This chain's CDR3 is CASSFITGELFF. CDR3 nucleotide sequence: TGTGCCAGCAGTTTCATCACCGGGGAGCTGTTTTTT.

V usage is TRBV4-3 and J usage is TRBJ2-5; a weak D match, TRBD1 (5 bases). V was shortened by 2 bases and J by 3 bases, with 13 bases between the two germline ends. The CDR3 runs 15 residues. The germline gives CDR1 LGHNA, CDR2 YSLEER. The CDR3 spells CASSQNLGREETQYF. The DNA for the CDR3 is TGCGCCAGCAGCCAAAACCTAGGCAGGGAAGAGACCCAGTACTTC.

V and J are TRBV29-1 and TRBJ1-5; 8 positions agree with TRBD1. Germline trimming cut 3 bases from V and 6 bases from J; bases unmatched to any gene: 4. Germline values: CDR1 SQVTM, CDR2 ANQGSEA. The CDR3 consists of 13 residues. The CDR3 DNA sequence: TGCAGCGTTGAGGCAGGGGGCGGTCAGCCCCAGCATTTT. It codes for CSVEAGGGQPQHF.

This clonotype appeared once. The chain combines TRBV9 with TRBJ2-5; 8 positions agree with TRBD1. The CDR3 spans 13 residues. The J segment lost 4 bases and the V segment lost 7 bases, leaving 6 bases of the junction unmatched. Germline V gives CDR1 SGDLS, CDR2 YYNGEE. The CDR3 nucleotides are TGTGCCAGCGGAGGGACAGGACGAGAGACCCAGTACTTC. It encodes CASGGTGRETQYF.

This clonotype occurred a few times. The genes are TRBV21-1 and TRBJ2-7; the table assigns TRBD2, which was not confirmed against the DNA. TRBV21-1 is termed a pseudogene. The CDR3 loop spans 15 amino acids. CDR3 sequence reads: CASSKARLAGNEQYF. CDR3 sequence (DNA): TGTGCCAGCAGCAAAGCTAGGCTAGCGGGAAACGAGCAGTACTTC.